This TCR beta chain was sequenced in a study of T cell responses to AZD1222 COVID-19 vaccine. Of note for this clone: Its antigen is not identified.

General observations from the study: Among spike-specific TCRs, nearly half reportedly target unmutated variant regions. Once two AZD1222 doses were given, Spike-specific TCR breadth and depth went up. Donors were largely white British and mainly female; clonal diversity was possibly underestimated. Repertoire sampling occurred only after the peak T cell response.

Repertoires were generated with immunoSEQ multiplex PCR, while TCRdb's copy carries only in-frame clones and drops some. The sample has 130,000 to 150,000 clones, approximately 94% seen once. Germline CDR1 SEHNR, CDR2 FQNEAQ (reference sequence). V was trimmed by 6 bases and J by 4 bases, leaving 10 bases between them. CDR3 length: 13 residues. The chain uses TRBV7-9 and TRBJ2-1, with a possible D match to TRBD1 (6 bases). Sequenced material: peripheral blood, taken on day 0 of AZD1222 vaccination. The TCR originated in an adult in good health. The CDR3 sequence is CASSSDRYNEQFF. CDR3 nucleotides: TGTGCCAGCAGTTCGGACAGATACAATGAGCAGTTCTTC.